Described below is a single TCR beta chain sequence and its context. The data originate from a study of OX40 agonist ivuxolimab in advanced cancers. Produced via immunoSEQ multiplex PCR; TCRdb's table is partial and in-frame only. The table lists tens of thousands of clones, 94% of them singletons. The clonotype originates from an adult with an advanced solid tumor such as melanoma, head and neck, liver or kidney cancer. Sequenced material: CD4+ or CD8+ T cells sorted from blood, taken in a trial of the OX40 agonist ivuxolimab.

CDR3 sequence (DNA): TGTGCCAGCAGTCCCTCATTTCTGGGGCGGCAAGAGACCCAGTACTTC. It encodes CASSPSFLGRQETQYF. This chain uses TRBV27 with TRBJ2-5, with TRBD1 as a possible D gene (5 bases). Trimming took 5 bases from V and 2 from J, leaving 18 bases between them. Germline values: CDR1 MNHEY, CDR2 SMNVEV (reference sequence). The CDR3 runs 16 residues.